The present T cell receptor beta chain was sequenced within a study of blood T cell repertoires in COVID-19. Study-wide background: Samples came from the United States, Italy and Spain, spanning acute and convalescent COVID-19. The cDNA or gDNA used as material had been derived from T cells, B-cell-depleted T cells, or PBMCs.

Authors' analysis steps: How many nucleated cells were present was estimated from reference gene primer amplification. TCRdb's copy holds only in-frame clones and misses some; the assay was immunoSEQ multiplex PCR. The V and J calls and clone size were taken over from that table, and D and trimming were inferred from the DNA. The sample lists about 470,000 clones; approximately 86% were seen once. The participants were between about 18 and 90 years old and came from roughly 24 US areas. This CDR3 has 18 amino acids. CDR1 and CDR2 from the germline V gene are SGHAT and FQNNGV. Losses at the gene ends were 3 bases for V and 6 bases for J; bases not matched to a gene: 11.

This chain connects TRBV11-2 to TRBJ2-2; 12 nucleotides match TRBD2. The sample consisted of PBMCs or T cells enriched from blood (not recorded which). The receptor was isolated from a woman between 18 and 30 years old who had recovered from COVID-19. In nucleotides, the CDR3 is TGTGCCAGCAGCTTTTACCGAACTAGCGGGGGGAAGGCCGGGGAGCTGTTTTTT. As protein: CASSFYRTSGGKAGELFF.